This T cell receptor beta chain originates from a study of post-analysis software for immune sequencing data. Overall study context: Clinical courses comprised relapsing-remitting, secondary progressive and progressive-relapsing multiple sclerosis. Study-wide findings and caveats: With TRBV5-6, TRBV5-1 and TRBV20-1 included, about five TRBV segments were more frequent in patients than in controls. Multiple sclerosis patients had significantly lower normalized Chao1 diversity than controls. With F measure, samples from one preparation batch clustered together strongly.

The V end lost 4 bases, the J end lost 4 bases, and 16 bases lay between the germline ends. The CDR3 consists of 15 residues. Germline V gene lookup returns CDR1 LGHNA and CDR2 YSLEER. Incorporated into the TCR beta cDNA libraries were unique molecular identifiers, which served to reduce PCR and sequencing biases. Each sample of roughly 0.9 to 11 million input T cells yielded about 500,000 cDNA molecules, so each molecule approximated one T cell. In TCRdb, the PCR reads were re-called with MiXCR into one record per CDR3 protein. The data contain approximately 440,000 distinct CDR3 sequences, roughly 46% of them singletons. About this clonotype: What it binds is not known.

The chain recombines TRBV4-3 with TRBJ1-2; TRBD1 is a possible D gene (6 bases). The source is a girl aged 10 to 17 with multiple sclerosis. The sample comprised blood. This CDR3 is CASSLVRGTSYGYTF. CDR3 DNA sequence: TGCGCCAGCAGCCTGGTGCGGGGGACAAGCTATGGCTACACCTTC.